These T cell receptor beta chains were read from a single sample in a study of T cell repertoires in cytomegalovirus infection. MiXCR, applied by TCRdb to the reads, yields one record per CDR3 protein. Of about 830,000 distinct CDR3 sequences listed, 32% were seen once; the top ten hold roughly an eighth. These receptors' antigens are unknown. The source material was cultured CD8+ T cells from PBMCs, sampled from culture after CMV antigen stimulation. The source of these receptors is a human donor in good health (CMV status not recorded). Some clones in this sample may be carry-over from other donors' samples. Both conserved end residues are part of each CDR3. Each record gives: D gene, V gene, J gene, clone size, CDR3 DNA, CDR3 protein. A D gene is named only where the DNA matches it firmly. Rows may omit the clone size; those that give it use once, few, many or a size class.

>TRBD2|TRBV12-3/TRBV12-4|TRBJ2-1|few
TGTGCCAGCACAGACGCTAGCGGGGACAATGAGCAGTTCTTC
CASTDASGDNEQFF
>-|TRBV27|TRBJ1-5|many
TGTGCCAGCAGTTATTATAGCAATCAGCCCCAGCATTTT
CASSYYSNQPQHF
>-|TRBV7-2|TRBJ1-1|many
TGTGCCAGCAGCTTAGGGTCGGTGACTGAAGCTTTCTTT
CASSLGSVTEAFF
>TRBD2|TRBV6-5|TRBJ2-1|-
TGTGCCAGCAGTCAAACCATTCCGGGACTAGCGGGGGCAACCTCCTACAATGAGCAGTTCTTC
CASSQTIPGLAGATSYNEQFF
>-|TRBV12-3/TRBV12-4|TRBJ1-5|-
TGTGCCAGCAGTACTCCCGGGGGCCAGCCCCAGCATTTT
CASSTPGGQPQHF
>-|TRBV3-1|TRBJ1-1|-
TGTGCCAGCAGCACAGGGTCCGGATTGAACACTGAAGCTTTCTTT
CASSTGSGLNTEAFF
>TRBD1|TRBV19|TRBJ1-2|-
TGTGCCAGTAGTAGGTGGACAGGGGATGATGACTACACCTTC
CASSRWTGDDDYTF
>-|TRBV7-8|TRBJ2-6|many
TGTGCCAGCAGCTCCCACTCAGGGCAAGGGGCCAACGTCCTGACTTTC
CASSSHSGQGANVLTF
>-|TRBV4-1|TRBJ1-5|few
TGCGCCAGCAGCCAAGACGAGGGCCACTCTCAGCCCCAGCATTTT
CASSQDEGHSQPQHF
>-|TRBV19|TRBJ2-1|few
TGTGCCAGTAGTATAGATCCCGACAGCTACAATGAGCAGTTCTTC
CASSIDPDSYNEQFF
>TRBD1|TRBV12-3/TRBV12-4|TRBJ1-4|-
TGTGCCAGCAGTCTCACTTGGGACAGGGCAAACGAAAAACTGTTTTTT
CASSLTWDRANEKLFF
>-|TRBV7-6|TRBJ1-4|many
TGTGCCAGCAGCCCCGATGGGCGGCTCGCTGCAACTAATGAAAAACTGTTTTTT
CASSPDGRLAATNEKLFF
>TRBD2|TRBV29-1|TRBJ2-1|few
TGCAGCGTTGAAGTCCTAGCGGGGTTATACAATGAGCAGTTCTTC
CSVEVLAGLYNEQFF
>TRBD2|TRBV10-3|TRBJ2-1|-
TGTGCCATCAGTCGCCTAGCGGGGAGATACAATGAGCAGTTCTTC
CAISRLAGRYNEQFF
>TRBD1|TRBV3-1|TRBJ1-1|once
TGTGCCAGCAGACTTACAGGGGGCTCATTCACTGAAGCTTTCTTT
CASRLTGGSFTEAFF
>TRBD1|TRBV7-2|TRBJ1-5|-
TGTGCCAGCAGCTCTTGGACAGGGAATCAGCCCCAGCATTTT
CASSSWTGNQPQHF
>-|TRBV12-3/TRBV12-4|TRBJ2-7|few
TGTGCCAGCAGTTTCCTGCGGGACGAGCAGTACTTC
CASSFLRDEQYF
>-|TRBV27|TRBJ1-2|-
TGTGCCAGCAGATTGGGTCCTACAGGGAACTATGGCTACACCTTC
CASRLGPTGNYGYTF
>-|TRBV12-3/TRBV12-4|TRBJ2-2|many
TGTGCCAGCAGTCCAACAGCTAACACCGGGGAGCTGTTTTTT
CASSPTANTGELFF
>TRBD1|TRBV19|TRBJ1-5|many
TGTGCCAGCAGCCGACAGGGAGGCAATCAGCCCCAGCATTTT
CASSRQGGNQPQHF
>TRBD1|TRBV27|TRBJ1-6|-
TGTGCCAGCAGGCCAGGGGGCGATTTTCCACCCCTCCACTTT
CASRPGGDFPPLHF
>TRBD1|TRBV6-5|TRBJ2-7|once
TGTGCCAGCAGTTACTTATACACCGGGACAGAAGAGCAGTACTTC
CASSYLYTGTEEQYF
>-|TRBV6-5|TRBJ2-1|-
TGTGCCAGCACCATCGACCTGGGTGGGAATGAGCAGTTCTTC
CASTIDLGGNEQFF
>TRBD1|TRBV6-2/TRBV6-3|TRBJ1-1|-
TGTGCCAGCAGCCCTTGGACAGGGGAAGAAGCTTTCTTT
CASSPWTGEEAFF
>-|TRBV6-6|TRBJ2-5|-
TGTGCCAGCAGTTACAGGGCCGGGGAGGAGACCCAGTACTTC
CASSYRAGEETQYF
>-|TRBV7-8|TRBJ2-2|few
TGTGCCTTCGGGACACCAAACACCGGGGAGCTGTTTTTT
CAFGTPNTGELFF
>TRBD1|TRBV28|TRBJ2-2|-
TGTGCCAGCAGTTTAGAGGGGGCGCAGACCCCCACCGGGGAGCTGTTTTTT
CASSLEGAQTPTGELFF
>-|TRBV6-6|TRBJ2-2|-
TGTGCCAGCACGGGCTCGAACACCGGGGAGCTGTTTTTT
CASTGSNTGELFF
>TRBD1|TRBV7-6|TRBJ2-2|many
TGTGCCAGCAGCTCCGGGACAGGGGAGAGGGACACCGGGGAGCTGTTTTTT
CASSSGTGERDTGELFF
>-|TRBV7-6|TRBJ1-1|few
TGTGCCAGCAGCTCCAAAACTTCCAAAACCAAAACGAACACTGAAGCTTTCTTT
CASSSKTSKTKTNTEAFF
>-|TRBV7-2|TRBJ1-2|-
TGTGCCAGCAGCCCCTCCAAGGGGGGTAACTATGGCTACACCTTC
CASSPSKGGNYGYTF
>TRBD1|TRBV7-9|TRBJ2-7|few
TGTGCCAGCAGCTTGTCCGGGACAGGGAACTCCTACGAGCAGTACTTC
CASSLSGTGNSYEQYF
>-|TRBV12-3/TRBV12-4|TRBJ1-1|few
TGTGCCAGCAGTTTGGGAGACATGGGTTACACTGAAGCTTTCTTT
CASSLGDMGYTEAFF
>-|TRBV12-3/TRBV12-4|TRBJ2-2|-
TGTGCCAGCAGTTTGGAGGGGGCAGAGACCGGGGAGCTGTTTTTT
CASSLEGAETGELFF
>-|TRBV6-5|TRBJ1-2|few
TGTGCCAGCAGTCCTCTACTGAGCTATGGCTACACCTTC
CASSPLLSYGYTF
>TRBD1|TRBV6-6|TRBJ2-7|-
TGTGCCAGCAGTGAAAAATGGGACAGGGTCCACGAGCAGTACTTC
CASSEKWDRVHEQYF
>-|TRBV7-9|TRBJ1-5|-
TGTGCCAGCAGCTCGGAGGGTTTTCAGCCCCAGCATTTT
CASSSEGFQPQHF
>-|TRBV10-2|TRBJ1-5|-
TGCGCCAGCAGTGAGTCGCTGGGGGCTCAGCCCCAGCATTTT
CASSESLGAQPQHF
>-|TRBV19|TRBJ1-1|once
TGTGCCAGTAGCATCGCGGGGACGAGGGAAGCTTTCTTT
CASSIAGTREAFF
>TRBD1|TRBV13|TRBJ2-7|-
TGTGCCAGCAGCCACATGGGACAGGGCCTTTACGAGCAGTACTTC
CASSHMGQGLYEQYF
>TRBD1|TRBV11-3|TRBJ2-3|-
TGTGCCAGCAGCTCCCGGGACAGCACAGCAGATACGCAGTATTTT
CASSSRDSTADTQYF
>TRBD2|TRBV20-1|TRBJ2-1|-
TGCAGTGCTAGAGGCGGGCTAGCGGGGGGGCCGAGTTACAATGAGCAGTTCTTC
CSARGGLAGGPSYNEQFF
>TRBD1|TRBV5-1|TRBJ2-7|few
TGCGCCAGCAGCATCTCCGACAGGGCCTACGAGCAGTACTTC
CASSISDRAYEQYF
>TRBD2|TRBV14|TRBJ2-1|few
TGTGCCAGCAGCCCTTTACTAGCGGGAGAATTAAATGAGCAGTTCTTC
CASSPLLAGELNEQFF
>-|TRBV7-2|TRBJ1-2|few
TGTGCCAGCAGCTTATTGGACGGGCCCGGGGGCTACACCTTC
CASSLLDGPGGYTF
>TRBD1|TRBV6-2/TRBV6-3|TRBJ1-2|few
TGTGCCAGCAGTGATCTATTGACAGGGAACTATGGCTACACCTTC
CASSDLLTGNYGYTF
>-|TRBV19|TRBJ1-5|-
TGTGGGGCCGGGACCCGCTCACAGCCCCAGCATTTT
CGAGTRSQPQHF
>-|TRBV9|TRBJ1-2|few
TGTGCCAGCAGCAGTCGAAATGGCTACACCTTC
CASSSRNGYTF
>-|TRBV7-9|TRBJ2-1|few
TGTGCCAGCAGCCCCCCCTTGGGGGATGAGCAGTTCTTC
CASSPPLGDEQFF
>-|TRBV10-1|TRBJ1-1|few
TGCGCCAGCAGTGAGTCGGAGGGGAGTACTGAAGCTTTCTTT
CASSESEGSTEAFF
>-|TRBV7-6|TRBJ2-3|many
TGTGCCAGCAGCTTAGCAAACACAGATACGCAGTATTTT
CASSLANTDTQYF
>TRBD2|TRBV6-6|TRBJ2-4|-
TGTGCCAGCAGTCCGATAGCGGGGGAGATTCTTTTAGCCAAAAACATTCAGTACTTC
CASSPIAGEILLAKNIQYF
>-|TRBV7-6|TRBJ1-1|-
TGTGCCAGCAGCTTAGACGGGGCGGCTGGGGGTGGCACTGAAGCTTTCTTT
CASSLDGAAGGGTEAFF